This T cell receptor (beta chain) is from a study of tumor-infiltrating lymphocytes in oesophageal squamous cell carcinoma. This CDR3 is 17 amino acids long. Germline V gene lookup returns CDR1 SGHVS and CDR2 FQNEAQ. After removal of 3 bases from V and 3 bases from J, the junction contained 7 bases not matched to a gene. TCRdb re-called the PCR reads with MiXCR, one entry per CDR3 protein. The sample holds 10,000 to 15,000 distinct CDR3 sequences, around 54% seen once. This receptor was taken from a female donor with esophageal squamous cell carcinoma. V is TRBV7-8 and J is TRBJ2-3, with 12 bases fitting TRBD2. The specimen was esophageal tumor tissue. CDR3 region: CASSLILAGGKTDTQYF. The CDR3 DNA reads TGTGCCAGCAGCTTGATACTAGCGGGAGGAAAAACAGATACGCAGTATTTT.